This TCR beta chain was profiled in a study of control samples from healthy donors and cancer patients. Produced via immunoSEQ multiplex PCR; TCRdb's table is partial and in-frame only. The profile shows 90,000 to 95,000 clones, around four fifths of them singletons. The CDR3 extends over 15 amino acids. Germline CDR1 MNHEY, CDR2 SVGAGI. The V gene end was trimmed by 5 bases and the J gene end by 2 bases; junction bases not matched to a gene: 9. The sequenced sample consisted of blood. The chain joins TRBV6-5 to TRBJ2-7; 7 bases are shared with TRBD1. The receptor comes from a young man in good health. The CDR3 sequence is CASSTTGEGPYEQYF. CDR3 DNA: TGTGCCAGCAGTACCACAGGGGAAGGCCCCTACGAGCAGTACTTC.